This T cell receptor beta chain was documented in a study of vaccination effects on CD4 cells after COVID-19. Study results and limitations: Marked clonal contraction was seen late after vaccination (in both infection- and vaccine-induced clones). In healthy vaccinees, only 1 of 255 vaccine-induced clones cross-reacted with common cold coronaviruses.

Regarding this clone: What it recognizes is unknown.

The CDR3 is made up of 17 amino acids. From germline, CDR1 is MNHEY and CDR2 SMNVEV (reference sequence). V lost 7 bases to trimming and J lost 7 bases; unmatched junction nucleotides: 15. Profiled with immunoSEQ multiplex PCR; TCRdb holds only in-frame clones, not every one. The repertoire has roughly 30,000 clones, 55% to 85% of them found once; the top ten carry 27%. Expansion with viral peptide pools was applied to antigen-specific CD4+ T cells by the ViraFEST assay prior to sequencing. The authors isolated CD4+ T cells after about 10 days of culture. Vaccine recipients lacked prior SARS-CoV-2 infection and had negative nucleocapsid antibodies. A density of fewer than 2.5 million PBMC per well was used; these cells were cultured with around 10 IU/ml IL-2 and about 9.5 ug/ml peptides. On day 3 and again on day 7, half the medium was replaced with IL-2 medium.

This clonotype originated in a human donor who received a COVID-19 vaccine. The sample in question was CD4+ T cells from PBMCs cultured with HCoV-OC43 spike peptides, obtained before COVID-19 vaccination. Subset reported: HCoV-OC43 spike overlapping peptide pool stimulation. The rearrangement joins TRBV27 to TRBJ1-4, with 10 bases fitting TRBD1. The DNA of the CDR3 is TGTGCCAGCATCCTAATAGGGTTGGACAGGGGGGGTGAAAAACTGTTTTTT. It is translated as CASILIGLDRGGEKLFF.